This T cell receptor (beta chain) derives from a study of vaccination effects on CD4 cells after COVID-19. Regarding the study as a whole: Of the vaccine-induced clones from healthy vaccinees, merely 1 of 255 recognized common cold coronaviruses as well. Marked clonal contraction of infection- and vaccine-induced clones was seen late after vaccination.

Viral peptide pool expansion of antigen-specific CD4+ T cells preceded sequencing in the ViraFEST assay. CD4+ T cell isolation took place after approximately 11 days of culture. In the vaccine recipients, nucleocapsid antibodies were negative and there was no prior SARS-CoV-2 infection. Half-medium exchanges with IL-2 medium took place on days 3 and 7. There are 16 residues in the CDR3. J lost 2 bases, V lost 5 bases, and 6 bases had no gene match. Per germline, CDR1 SGHVS and CDR2 FQNEAQ. Libraries were prepared by immunoSEQ multiplex PCR; TCRdb keeps only in-frame clonotypes and omits some of them. The repertoire holds approximately 68,000 clones, with over 70% as singletons. As concerns this clone: Its antigen is currently unknown.

This clonotype was obtained from a human donor who received a COVID-19 vaccine. The chain is built from TRBV7-8 and TRBJ1-1, with 12 bases fitting TRBD1. The input for sequencing was CD4+ T cells from PBMCs cultured with SARS-CoV-2 spike peptides, taken before COVID-19 vaccination. The CDR3 is CASSPGTGGSNTEAFF. In nucleotides, the CDR3 is TGTGCCAGCAGCCCCGGGACAGGGGGCAGTAACACTGAAGCTTTCTTT.